A single sample gave rise to the 8 T cell receptor beta chains below, sequenced in a study of Graves' ophthalmopathy and Graves' hyperthyroidism. Transcripts of RNA were the source for amplifying TCR beta CDR3 regions. After a first-round RT-PCR with HTBI primers, a second-round multiplex PCR was run. A single record per CDR3 protein comes from TCRdb applying MiXCR to the multiplex PCR reads. Of a few hundred thousand distinct CDR3 sequences in the sample, about a sixth were seen once. The sequenced sample consisted of peripheral blood. These receptors were collected from an adult woman with stable Graves' hyperthyroidism.

The chain uses TRBV9 and TRBJ1-1; D not resolved. There are 12 residues in the CDR3. V was shortened by 7 bases and J by 3 bases, with 10 bases between the two germline ends. Germline lookup yields CDR1 SGDLS and CDR2 YYNGEE. The CDR3 DNA reads TGTGCCAGCGGGGAGGACTACACTGAAGCTTTCTTT. Protein sequence: CASGEDYTEAFF.

The gene calls are TRBV5-6 and TRBJ2-7, with D possibly being TRBD1 or TRBD2 (5 bases each). CDR3 length: 14 residues. Germline assignment: CDR1 SGHDT and CDR2 YYEEEE. V was trimmed by 2 bases and J by 3 bases, leaving 12 bases between them. The DNA of the CDR3 is TGTGCCAGCAGCTTAGGGGACGGAGACTACGAGCAGTACTTC. This encodes CASSLGDGDYEQYF.

This clonotype has at least ten counts. The CDR3 loop is CASSLLASLPYEQYF. CDR3 in DNA: TGTGCCAGCAGTTTACTGGCCAGTCTCCCCTACGAGCAGTACTTC. The genes are TRBV27 and TRBJ2-7; D unresolved. Germline lookup yields CDR1 MNHEY and CDR2 SMNVEV (reference sequence). CDR3 length: 15 amino acids. The germline V and J ends were trimmed by 2 bases and 2 bases, with 13 bases remaining between them.

The rearrangement joins TRBV7-9 to TRBJ2-2, with 7 bases lining up with TRBD2. The germline gives CDR1 SEHNR, CDR2 FQNEAQ (reference sequence). V gave up 5 bases and J gave up 4 bases; unmatched junction bases: 4. CDR3 length: 14 amino acids. The CDR3 here is CASSHRTSTGELFF. DNA of the CDR3: TGTGCCAGCAGCCATCGGACTAGCACCGGGGAGCTGTTTTTT.

In this sample, this clonotype turned up many times. This chain connects TRBV7-8 to TRBJ1-6; D call uncertain. The CDR3 length is 16 residues. CDR1 SGHVS and CDR2 FQNEAQ come from the germline V gene. V lost 3 bases and J lost 3, with 12 bases in between. The CDR3 loop reads CASSFSGSSYNSPLHF. The CDR3, as DNA: TGTGCCAGCAGCTTCAGCGGTAGCAGCTATAATTCACCCCTCCACTTT.

The genes are TRBV28 and TRBJ2-7, with D possibly TRBD1 on 7 matching bases. The V and J ends lost 4 bases and 1 base respectively, with 20 bases between them. Germline loops: CDR1 MDHEN, CDR2 SYDVKM. The CDR3 runs 17 residues. The CDR3 protein is CASSYGAGQLISYEQYF. CDR3 bases: TGTGCCAGCAGTTACGGTGCGGGACAGCTTATTTCCTACGAGCAGTACTTC.

This clonotype was seen at least ten times. The gene calls are TRBV27 and TRBJ1-3; D is ambiguous. The CDR3 extends over 16 amino acids. Germline CDR1 is MNHEY and CDR2 is SMNVEV (reference sequence). The V end lost 4 bases, the J end lost 4 bases, and 17 bases lay between the germline ends. The CDR3 DNA follows: TGTGCCAGCAGTTCGATCAGACCGACTAAAGGAAACACCATATATTTT. Encoded protein: CASSSIRPTKGNTIYF.

This clonotype was seen ten or more times. The chain is built from TRBV19 and TRBJ2-5; 10 bases align to TRBD1. Germline CDR1 and CDR2: LNHDA and SQIVND (reference sequence). The CDR3 extends over 13 amino acids. V shed 9 bases, J shed 4 bases, and the junction held 5 bases outside the gene matches. DNA for the CDR3: TGTGCCAGCAGGGACAGGGGTTTAGAGACCCAGTACTTC. Its protein product is CASRDRGLETQYF. Combining the CDR3 with reference TRBV19 and TRBJ2-5 gives the whole variable domain DGGITQSPKYLFRKEGQNVTLSCEQNLNHDAMYWYRQDPGQGLRLIYYSQIVNDFQKGDIAEGYSVSREKKESFPLTVTSAQKNPTAFYLCASRDRGLETQYFGPGTRLLVL.